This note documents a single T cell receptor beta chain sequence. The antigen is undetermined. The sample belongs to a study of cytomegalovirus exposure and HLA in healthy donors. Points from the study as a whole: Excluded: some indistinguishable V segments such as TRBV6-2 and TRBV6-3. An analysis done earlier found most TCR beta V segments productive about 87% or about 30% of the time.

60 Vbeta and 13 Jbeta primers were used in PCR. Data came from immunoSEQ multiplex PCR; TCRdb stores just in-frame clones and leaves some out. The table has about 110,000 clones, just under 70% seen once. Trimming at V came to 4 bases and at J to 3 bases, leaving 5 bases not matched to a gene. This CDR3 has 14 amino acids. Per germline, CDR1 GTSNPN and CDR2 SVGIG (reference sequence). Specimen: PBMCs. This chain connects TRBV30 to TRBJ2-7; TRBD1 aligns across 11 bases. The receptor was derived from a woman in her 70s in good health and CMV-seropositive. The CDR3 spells CAWKGQGVGYEQYF. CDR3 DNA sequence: TGTGCCTGGAAGGGACAGGGGGTCGGCTACGAGCAGTACTTC.